A selection of T cell receptor beta chains follows, all from one sample in a study of identical twins. TCRdb reprocessed the 5' RACE reads via MiXCR and lists one record per CDR3 protein. The table lists 200,000 to 250,000 distinct CDR3 sequences, approximately 7.9% of them singletons. These same data were also listed under a study on yellow fever vaccine responses in identical twins.

Sequencing was performed on CD8+ T cells sorted from blood. These receptors were obtained from a young woman in good health. The CDR3 runs from the conserved cysteine through the conserved F or W. A D gene is named only where the DNA matches it firmly. The listing skips clone size in some rows; elsewhere it reads once, few, many or a size class.

v_call	d_call	j_call	clone_size	cdr3_aa	cdr3_nt
TRBV28	-	TRBJ2-1	many	CASSFGISSNEQFF	TGTGCCAGCAGTTTCGGGATTTCCTCCAATGAGCAGTTCTTC
TRBV12-3/TRBV12-4	TRBD1	TRBJ2-2	many	CASSPGTGRTGELFF	TGTGCCAGCAGCCCGGGGACAGGTCGCACCGGGGAGCTGTTTTTT
TRBV9	-	TRBJ2-3	many	CASSVVTTDTQYF	TGTGCCAGCAGCGTAGTTACAACAGATACGCAGTATTTT
TRBV6-2/TRBV6-3	TRBD2	TRBJ2-1	-	CASSYSWGLAERGSYNEQFF	TGTGCCAGCAGTTACTCATGGGGACTAGCGGAAAGAGGCTCCTACAATGAGCAGTTCTTC
TRBV15	-	TRBJ2-1	few	CATSPYRLGEQFF	TGTGCCACCAGCCCTTATAGACTTGGTGAGCAGTTCTTC
TRBV12-3/TRBV12-4	-	TRBJ1-2	many	CASSFASLHPVYGYTF	TGTGCCAGCAGTTTTGCCTCCCTTCATCCGGTCTATGGCTACACCTTC
TRBV9	TRBD2	TRBJ2-1	few	CASSVHLAGDLNEQFF	TGTGCCAGCAGCGTGCACCTAGCGGGAGATTTGAATGAGCAGTTCTTC
TRBV20-1	-	TRBJ1-6	many	CSAMTGSSSYNSPLHF	TGCAGTGCTATGACAGGTTCGAGCTCCTATAATTCACCCCTCCACTTT
TRBV11-2	TRBD2	TRBJ2-1	few	CASSSISGSGWNEQFF	TGTGCCAGCAGCTCCATTAGCGGGAGTGGTTGGAATGAGCAGTTCTTC
TRBV13	TRBD1	TRBJ1-2	-	CATTTDRGGYTF	TGTGCCACCACGACGGACAGGGGTGGCTACACCTTC
TRBV6-4	TRBD1	TRBJ2-1	few	CASSSGTGGLDEQFF	TGTGCCAGCAGTTCCGGGACAGGGGGCCTCGATGAGCAGTTCTTC
TRBV5-5	TRBD2	TRBJ2-3	-	CASSLDGGSGSDTQYF	TGTGCCAGCAGCTTGGATGGCGGGAGTGGTTCAGATACGCAGTATTTT
TRBV12-3/TRBV12-4	-	TRBJ1-5	many	CASSTRDLPNQPQHF	TGTGCCAGCAGTACCCGGGACCTCCCCAATCAGCCCCAGCATTTT